This T cell receptor beta chain was recorded in a study of blood T cell repertoires in COVID-19. Authors' analysis steps: Reference gene primer amplification gave estimated nucleated cell counts. Data came from immunoSEQ multiplex PCR; TCRdb stores just in-frame clones and leaves some out. D and trimming were read from the DNA, whereas the V and J calls and clone size are those reported in that table. The table has 60,000 to 65,000 clones, around 83% seen once. Germline lookup yields CDR1 SGHTA and CDR2 FQGNSA. The CDR3 extends over 14 amino acids. The V gene lost 5 bases and the J gene lost 0 bases, with 11 bases spanning the gap.

The chain uses TRBV7-2 and TRBJ2-7; D gene unclear. The source is a man between 45 and 60 years old with COVID-19, enrolled during active disease. The sequenced sample was peripheral blood. DNA of the CDR3: TGTGCCAGCAGCCCCCCCTCTCCCTCCTACGAGCAGTACTTC. It encodes CASSPPSPSYEQYF.